Below, one T cell receptor (beta chain) is given with its context. This clone was recorded many times. What this receptor recognizes is not known. The read ends 3 residues early relative to the CDR3; the germline J gene fills the gap. This record belongs to a study of T cell clonality in common variable immunodeficiency (dated by TCRdb to about 2015). CDR1 and CDR2 were assigned from the germline V gene as SQVTM and ANQGSEA. A distance of 16 bases separates the germline ends of V and J, which lose 4 bases and 0 bases respectively. From the cysteine up to the phenylalanine, the CDR3 has a length of 15 residues. Of the CDR3's DNA, 36 bases were read; they are in frame from base 1. CVID samples and control samples contributed equivalent amounts of genomic DNA as sequencing input. For every sample, a 60 bp segment covering the rearranged TCRbeta CDR3 region was amplified and then sequenced. TCRbeta amplification used the immunoSEQ assay, a bias-corrected multiplex PCR with high-throughput sequencing. In the paper's pipeline: Each unique nucleotide sequence was treated as a clone and annotated with V, D and J genes, copy number and frequency. Sequences were labeled productive if in frame, and non-productive if out of frame or containing stop codons. As previously described, clonality was computed from Shannon's entropy. The predicted amino acid sequences of productive clones were used to derive mean CDR3 Kyte-Doolittle hydropathy. The R hclust function was used to hierarchically cluster scaled V gene usage with Manhattan distance and complete linkage. Clone sharing by CDR3 amino acid sequence was assessed by resampling 12 repertoires per group over 100 rounds. Repertoires were searched for roughly 70 published EBV-specific and a few hundred published CMV-specific TCRbeta sequences. A couple of CVID samples yielding fewer than 10,000 sequences were excluded from analysis, leaving some 40 CVID repertoires. Sourced from immuneACCESS, this table was stored by TCRdb with only in-frame sequences that have V and J called. A share of the clones is absent; for the studies checked, an unresolved V gene accounts for under half, and the remainder has no known explanation. V and J calls and clone size are copied from that table; D and trimming were computed from the DNA. Across this sample, 20,000 to 25,000 clones were tabulated and none appeared just once. Jointly, the top ten make up about 2.1% of the sample.

On the study overall, not on this receptor specifically: According to the authors, figuring out what caused the increased clonality in CVID would require sequencing the repertoires of T cell subpopulations. Correlations of repertoire features with clinical complications were constrained by heterogeneity among patients within the CVID cohort. Compared with healthy controls, CVID subjects showed increased TCRbeta clonality (t-test p = 0.018), a feature most characteristic of about a third of subjects. Even though DNA input was the same, control samples had an average of about 90,000 unique sequences each, compared with about 31,000 in CVID samples. Fewer TCRbeta clones were shared among CVID subjects than among healthy controls (p < 0.0001). Reportedly, TCRbeta sequences from CVID had fewer deletions and N-nucleotide insertions, and highly modified clones with 13 or more V deletions were absent from CVID.

Standard criteria, namely reduction of serum IgG, IgA and/or IgM below the normal range together with specific antibody deficiency, were applied for the diagnosis of CVID. There were 44 subjects in the CVID group (roughly 15 female and 29 male), ranging in age from about 9 to 64 years, with a mean age of roughly 40. Predominantly Caucasian heritage was noted among both the CVID patients and the healthy controls. Replacement immunoglobulin therapy had been administered to all CVID subjects for at least one year at the time of study participation. At blood collection, none of the CVID subjects was ill or on immunomodulatory or immunosuppressive medication. Heparinized peripheral whole blood samples of about 5 to 8 ml were obtained from each donor. Genomic DNA from adults with common variable immune deficiency (CVID) and from healthy adult controls was used for sequencing of TCRbeta CDR3 repertoires. Diluted blood was subjected to density centrifugation over Hypaque 1077 or Ficoll-Paque for isolation of peripheral blood mononuclear cells. Genomic DNA was obtained from unsorted mononuclear cells using either Qiagen column purification or a centrifugation-based method.

The sample was peripheral blood mononuclear cells. The V and J segments used are TRBV29-1 and TRBJ2-7, and TRBD1 may be the D gene, going by 5 matching bases. The TCR originated in a human donor with common variable immunodeficiency. CDR3 region: CSVVWVGQSSYEQYF. The CDR3 bases that were read are TGCAGCGTTGTTTGGGTGGGGCAGTCCTCCTACGAG.